This record looks at one T cell receptor (beta chain) sequence and its context. No cognate antigen has been identified for it. There are no base qualities to consult, and no much larger clone falls within one base. The roughly 39 donors, aged about 6 to 100 years, were systemically healthy Caucasian individuals from Russia. Each donor gave 9.5 to 10 milliliters of peripheral blood, drawn into EDTA-treated Vacutainer tubes. Ficoll-Paque density-gradient centrifugation was used to isolate PBMCs, with at least 6 million per sample. Total RNA, at least 6 micrograms per sample, was extracted from PBMCs with Trizol reagent. For every donor, flow cytometry on a PBMC aliquot measured the percentage of naive CD45RAhigh/CD27high T cells. This entry comes from a study of blood T cells in healthy people across ages (dated by TCRdb to the mid-2010s). Turning to the overall study: In model experiments, roughly one uniquely barcoded TCR beta cDNA molecule per two T cells was captured by template switching. Using the same blood draw, the study looked at two additional independent replicas of 1 million unique cDNA reads for two donors, one aged 18 to 30 and the other aged 80 or older. Donors of different ages were randomly distributed across sequencing lanes to avoid experimental bias. The donors were split into four age groups: young (average around 15 years), middle-aged (about 40), aged (approximately 60) and long-lived (approximately 80). Using deep sequencing normalized with unique cDNA molecular identifiers, the study measured how TCR beta repertoire diversity changes with age.

Receptor libraries were prepared by 5' RACE. A second PCR of about 7 to 12 cycles was run with a J-beta primer mix and a sample-barcoded 5' primer. A template-switch 5' adaptor carrying 12 random nucleotides introduced a unique molecular identifier onto each TCR beta cDNA molecule. Each sample yielded at least 3 million CDR3-containing paired-end reads. First-strand cDNA was synthesized from all RNA with the Mint cDNA synthesis kit, primed by a TRBC-specific oligonucleotide. Following uracil-DNA glycosylase treatment, all cDNA underwent a first 18-cycle PCR with the universal primers M1SS and BC2_uni_R. The published analysis was carried out like this. For normalization, 1 million high-quality reads, each with a distinct molecular identifier, were randomly selected from each sample. Instead of being binned into consensus sequences, reads that shared molecular identifiers were thrown out. MiTCR, run with a Q25 quality threshold and the strictest error-elimination algorithm, handled CDR3 identification, clonotype clustering and error correction. Lower-bound total TCR beta diversity was estimated with a nonparametric unseen species model using Euler transformation. Starting from the raw public reads, TCRdb applied fastp trimming at Q25, assembled clones with MiXCR and retained in-frame beta chains. CDR3 protein sequences are deduplicated, and each keeps its most common genes and DNA. None of the V and J calls come from the authors' own analysis; TCRdb made them. Across this sample there are fewer than 2,000,000 distinct CDR3 sequences, with about 39% seen only once. In total, the top ten clones hold under 30% of the sample.

Overall study outcomes, separate from this receptor: Because profiling used bulk unsorted PBMCs, naive and antigen-experienced compartments could not be compared conclusively. Compared with the aged group, more naive CD4+ T cells, fewer expanded clones and increased TCR diversity were shown by the long-lived group, suggesting age selection. As age increased, observed TCR beta diversity per million T cells dropped in a roughly linear way, and a significant reduction was already evident by age 40. A strong correlation was found between observed TCR beta diversity and the percentage of naive T cells measured by flow cytometry. Because the CMV infection status of the donors was unknown, age-related changes in expanded clonotypes may potentially have been confounded. Estimates of total diversity based on one million sequenced T cells were considered lower bounds and underestimates.

Reading from cysteine to phenylalanine, the CDR3 counts 13 amino acids. The read is trimmed to its CDR3 DNA, 39 bases read in frame from base 1. The germline V gene sets CDR1 to LGHNA and CDR2 to YNFKEQ. Relative to germline, V is 0 bases shorter and J is 7 bases shorter, with 7 bases between their ends. Specimen: blood. The rearrangement combines TRBV4-2 with TRBJ2-1; the D gene identity is not certain. The TCR originated in a human donor in good health. The DNA reads TGTGCCAGCAGCCAAGATGTCCCTAATGAGCAGTTCTTC. This gives the protein CASSQDVPNEQFF.